The present T cell receptor beta chain was sequenced within a study of blood T cells in healthy people across ages. This clonotype showed up just a few times. Together with a sample-barcoded 5' primer, a J-beta primer mix was included in a second PCR lasting about 7 to 11 cycles. A template-switch adaptor with 12 random nucleotides tagged each cDNA molecule. TCRdb passed the 5' RACE reads through MiXCR, listing each CDR3 protein once. The table has hundreds of thousands of distinct CDR3 sequences, 45% to 50% seen once. The receptor comes from a woman aged 55 to 70 in good health. The specimen sequenced was blood.

The CDR3 protein is CSERRGETQYF. In DNA form, the CDR3 reads TGCAGCGAACGGCGGGGAGAGACCCAGTACTTC. This chain joins TRBV20-1 and TRBJ2-5; D may be TRBD2 (6 bases). The CDR3 sequence is 11 residues long. Germline CDR1 DFQATT, CDR2 SNEGSKA (reference sequence).